These 26 T cell receptor beta chains were all obtained from the same sample, sequenced in a study of T cells in Graves' hyperthyroidism and ophthalmopathy. It was RNA transcripts that yielded the amplified TCR beta CDR3 regions. First-round RT-PCR of the TCR CDR3 relied on the HTBI primer set. One entry per CDR3 protein, called by TCRdb with MiXCR from the multiplex PCR reads. In the table there are 200,000 or so distinct CDR3 sequences, approximately 16% of which are singletons. Sequenced material: blood. The receptors were sampled from a woman in her fifties or sixties with Graves' hyperthyroidism.

The chain has TRBV29-1 and TRBJ2-7; 8 bases agree with TRBD1. The CDR3 runs 16 residues. Per germline, CDR1 SQVTM and CDR2 ANQGSEA. J gave up 9 bases and V 7 bases, and 23 bases lay outside the gene matches. The CDR3 protein is CSGGVAQGDPTLGQYF. The CDR3 nucleotides read TGCAGCGGTGGGGTCGCACAGGGGGACCCTACCCTTGGGCAGTACTTC.

This clonotype appeared many times. The rearrangement uses TRBV7-9 and TRBJ2-7, with D hard to call. The CDR3 has 14 residues. V lost 5 bases to trimming and J lost 1 base, with 12 bases between them. Germline assignment: CDR1 SEHNR and CDR2 FQNEAQ (reference sequence). DNA for the CDR3: TGTGCCAGCAGCCCCCCCGATTTTTCCTACGAGCAGTACTTC. Translated, it gives CASSPPDFSYEQYF. The whole variable domain, filled in from reference TRBV7-9 and TRBJ2-7, reads DTGVSQNPRHKITKRGQNVTFRCDPISEHNRLYWYRQTLGQGPEFLTYFQNEAQLEKSRLLSDRFSAERPKGSFSTLEIQRTEQGDSAMYLCASSPPDFSYEQYFGPGTRLTVT.

V gene TRBV9 combines with J gene TRBJ2-1, with D unclear. Germline assignment: CDR1 SGDLS and CDR2 YYNGEE. The CDR3 is 12 amino acids. V dropped 0 bases and J dropped 6 bases, with 4 bases sitting between them. The CDR3 loop is CASSVGVNEQFF. CDR3 sequence (DNA): TGTGCCAGCAGCGTAGGGGTCAATGAGCAGTTCTTC. The entire variable domain, with the rest obtained from reference TRBV9 and TRBJ2-1, is as follows: DSGVTQTPKHLITATGQRVTLRCSPRSGDLSVYWYQQSLDQGLQFLIQYYNGEERAKGNILERFSAQQFPDLHSELNLSSLELGDSALYFCASSVGVNEQFFGPGTRLTVL.

The chain is built from TRBV2 and TRBJ2-5, with D possibly called TRBD1 or TRBD2 (5 bases each). Germline loops: CDR1 SNHLY, CDR2 FYNNEI. V was cut by 1 base and J by 2 bases, with 17 bases left in between. CDR3 length: 17 amino acids. This CDR3 reads CASSEVLGVPFQETQYF. DNA of the CDR3: TGTGCCAGCAGTGAAGTGTTGGGGGTACCCTTTCAAGAGACCCAGTACTTC.

V is TRBV27 and J is TRBJ1-3; D possibly corresponds to TRBD1 (5 bases). The CDR3 is made up of 15 amino acids. Trimming stripped 6 bases from V and 0 bases from J, with 12 bases between. Germline-derived CDR1 and CDR2 are MNHEY and SMNVEV (reference sequence). As DNA, the CDR3 is TGTGCCAGCAGCCACACAGGTAGCTCTGGAAACACCATATATTTT. It specifies CASSHTGSSGNTIYF.

This clonotype appeared a few times. The rearrangement joins TRBV6-1 to TRBJ2-5, with D possibly matching TRBD1 (6 bases). The ends were cut back, 10 bases at V and 2 bases at J, with 17 bases in the middle. This CDR3 region has 14 residues. The germline CDR1 and CDR2 sequences are MNHNS and SASEGT. CDR3 amino acids: CATGSRTVQETQYF. CDR3 sequence (DNA): TGTGCCACCGGGTCTCGGACAGTTCAAGAGACCCAGTACTTC.

This clonotype has ten or more counts. The gene calls are TRBV19 and TRBJ2-7; D may be TRBD1 (6 bases). Germline CDR1 LNHDA, CDR2 SQIVND (reference sequence). Trimming took 5 bases from V and 5 from J, leaving 16 bases between them. The CDR3 spans 14 residues. Written as DNA, the CDR3 is TGTGCCAGTAGTCCATCTCAGGGGTGGGACGAGCAGTACTTC. This sequence encodes CASSPSQGWDEQYF. The whole variable domain, remainder taken from reference TRBV19 and TRBJ2-7, is DGGITQSPKYLFRKEGQNVTLSCEQNLNHDAMYWYRQDPGQGLRLIYYSQIVNDFQKGDIAEGYSVSREKKESFPLTVTSAQKNPTAFYLCASSPSQGWDEQYFGPGTRLTVT.

This clonotype was recorded many times. CDR3 coding DNA: TGCAGTGCTAGGAGTCCGGTGAGCGATAATTCACCCCTCCACTTT. Protein sequence: CSARSPVSDNSPLHF. The chain has TRBV20-1 and TRBJ1-6; D unclear. This CDR3 spans 15 amino acids. Germline CDR1 DFQATT, CDR2 SNEGSKA (reference sequence). The ends were cut back, 3 bases at V and 5 bases at J, with 14 bases in the middle.

This clonotype was counted ten times or more. The CDR3 nucleotides are TGTGCCAGCGAATTCGGGACTAGCGGGTACAATGAGCAGTTCTTC. This translates into CASEFGTSGYNEQFF. The V and J genes are TRBV11-2 and TRBJ2-1; 12 bases agree with TRBD2. Germline CDR1 is SGHAT and CDR2 is FQNNGV. The V segment lost 8 bases and the J segment 4 bases; nucleotides outside the gene matches: 6. This CDR3 spans 15 amino acids.

This clonotype was found a few times. This chain links TRBV9 with TRBJ1-4; D perhaps matches TRBD1 (5 bases). V was pared by 4 bases and J by 5 bases, with 18 bases between. From germline, CDR1 is SGDLS and CDR2 YYNGEE. The length of the CDR3 is 16 residues. The CDR3 protein is CASSPQPGTGNEKLFF. The CDR3 DNA reads TGTGCCAGCAGCCCTCAACCCGGGACGGGGAATGAAAAACTGTTTTTT.

This clonotype was seen at least ten times. J is TRBJ2-1 and V is TRBV28; TRBD2 might be the D (5 bases). The CDR3 covers 15 residues. The V and J ends lost 6 bases and 8 bases respectively, with 20 bases between them. Germline CDR1 reads MDHEN; CDR2 reads SYDVKM. In DNA, the CDR3 is TGTGCCAGCAGATTGGGCGCAGGCAGAGGGCATGAGCAGTTCTTC. It codes for CASRLGAGRGHEQFF.

The rearrangement uses TRBV6-1 and TRBJ1-1; 9 nucleotides match TRBD1. The CDR3 is 14 amino acids. The trim removed 4 bases at V and 3 bases at J, leaving 3 bases unmatched. The V gene's germline CDR1 is MNHNS and CDR2 SASEGT. CDR3 in amino acids: CASSADRGYTEAFF. The CDR3, as DNA: TGTGCCAGCAGTGCGGACAGGGGTTACACTGAAGCTTTCTTT.

Many counts were recorded for this clonotype. The rearrangement uses TRBV24-1 and TRBJ1-1; D unclear. CDR3 length: 13 amino acids. In germline, CDR1 is KGHDR, CDR2 SFDVKD. Trimming cost V 1 base and J 0 bases, with 2 bases left between them. As DNA, the CDR3 is TGTGCCACCAGTGATTTTTTGAACACTGAAGCTTTCTTT. This translates into CATSDFLNTEAFF.

This clonotype was seen at least ten times. J is TRBJ2-5 and V is TRBV24-1, with 11 bases lining up with TRBD1. The length of the CDR3 is 16 residues. CDR1 and CDR2 from the germline V gene are KGHDR and SFDVKD. Germline trimming cut 0 bases from V and 4 bases from J; bases unmatched to any gene: 3. CDR3 protein: CATSDLQDRGRETQYF. The CDR3 nucleotides are TGTGCCACCAGTGATTTGCAGGACAGGGGGCGAGAGACCCAGTACTTC.

The sample holds many counts of this clonotype. The V and J genes are TRBV28 and TRBJ1-2; no clear D. V lost 6 bases and J 6 bases, leaving 17 bases between the germline ends. The length of the CDR3 is 14 residues. Germline CDR1 is MDHEN and CDR2 is SYDVKM. The CDR3 coding sequence is TGTGCCAGCAGCCCCCCTCGGGGTTTTAATGGCTACACCTTC. Its translation is CASSPPRGFNGYTF.

This clonotype was detected a few times. The genes are TRBV27 and TRBJ2-7, with a tentative D call TRBD2 (6 bases). CDR1 is MNHEY and CDR2 is SMNVEV in the germline V gene (reference sequence). This CDR3 comprises 14 residues. Trimming pared 2 bases from V and 7 bases from J, leaving 15 bases between. The CDR3 sequence is CASSLGKLGGEQYF. In nucleotides, the CDR3 is TGTGCCAGCAGTTTAGGGAAGTTAGGAGGGGAGCAGTACTTC.

The chain uses TRBV2 and TRBJ2-2; D is ambiguous. CDR1 and CDR2 (germline): SNHLY, FYNNEI. V gave up 4 bases and J gave up 0 bases, with 12 bases separating them. The CDR3 extends over 16 amino acids. CDR3 DNA sequence: TGTGCCAGCAGTGTAAGGCGGAGCGCGAACACCGGGGAGCTGTTTTTT. It translates to CASSVRRSANTGELFF.

This clonotype was observed many times. This rearrangement joins TRBV3-1 to TRBJ1-2, with TRBD1 matching over 8 bases. J lost 3 bases, V lost 2 bases, and 8 bases had no gene match. CDR3 length equals 16 residues. Germline-derived CDR1 and CDR2 are LGHDT and YNNKEL (reference sequence). The CDR3 DNA reads TGTGCCAGCAGCCAAAGGCCCCAGGGGGCTTACTATGGCTACACCTTC. It is translated as CASSQRPQGAYYGYTF. The whole variable domain, remainder taken from reference TRBV3-1 and TRBJ1-2, is DTAVSQTPKYLVTQMGNDKSIKCEQNLGHDTMYWYKQDSKKFLKIMFSYNNKELIINETVPNRFSPKSPDKAHLNLHINSLELGDSAVYFCASSQRPQGAYYGYTFGSGTRLTVV.

A few counts support this clonotype. The V gene is TRBV20-1, the J gene TRBJ1-5; D is ambiguous. Germline V gene data show CDR1 as DFQATT and CDR2 as SNEGSKA (reference sequence). The CDR3 loop spans 12 amino acids. The ends were cut back, 7 bases at V and 7 bases at J, with 14 bases in the middle. For the CDR3, the DNA is TGCAGTGTAAAGGGAGGAGGGCAGCCCCAGCATTTT. Its protein product is CSVKGGGQPQHF.

This clonotype was seen repeatedly, ten times or more. This chain joins TRBV6-1 and TRBJ1-5; D gene ambiguous. The CDR3 runs to 16 residues. Germline V gives CDR1 MNHNS, CDR2 SASEGT. V gave up 5 bases and J gave up 2 bases, with 16 bases separating them. DNA of the CDR3: TGTGCCAGCAGTTACAACCCCTTGATGGGCAATCAGCCCCAGCATTTT. Protein: CASSYNPLMGNQPQHF.

This clonotype has a count of ten or more. The V gene is TRBV3-1, the J gene TRBJ2-1; 14 bases align to TRBD2. Germline CDR1 and CDR2: LGHDT and YNNKEL (reference sequence). After removal of 5 bases from V and 5 bases from J, the junction contained 8 bases not matched to a gene. The CDR3 has 17 amino acids. CDR3 coding DNA: TGTGCCAGCAGCTACGGGACTAGCGGGAGTGGGGACAATGAGCAGTTCTTC. This encodes CASSYGTSGSGDNEQFF.

This clonotype has ten or more counts. The CDR3 protein is CASSIQGSGYTF. CDR3 nucleotide sequence: TGTGCCAGCAGCATACAGGGTAGTGGCTACACCTTC. The genes are TRBV28 and TRBJ1-2; perhaps TRBD1 as D (6 bases). The length of the CDR3 is 12 residues. From germline, CDR1 is MDHEN and CDR2 SYDVKM. Deletions cut 6 bases from V and 7 bases from J, with 12 bases between.

This clonotype was recorded a few times. The chain joins TRBV5-8 to TRBJ2-1, with 8 bases identical to TRBD2. This CDR3 is 15 amino acids long. Unmatched junction bases numbered 8, after V lost 1 base and J lost 8 bases. Germline V gives CDR1 SGHTS, CDR2 YDEGEE. The CDR3 region is CASSLNGGRWDEQFF. The CDR3 bases are TGTGCCAGCAGCTTGAACGGCGGGAGGTGGGATGAGCAGTTCTTC.

The chain links TRBV19 to TRBJ2-7; D gene uncertain. Trimming removed 1 base at V and 3 bases at J, with 10 bases between. CDR3 size: 14 residues. CDR1 is LNHDA, CDR2 SQIVND, per germline (reference sequence). The CDR3 loop reads CASSIAGPLYEQYF. DNA for the CDR3: TGTGCCAGTAGTATAGCTGGACCCCTCTACGAGCAGTACTTC.

J is TRBJ1-1 and V is TRBV14; the match to TRBD1 covers 11 bases. Trimming removed 1 base from V and 5 bases from J; junction bases left unmatched: 9. CDR3 length equals 17 residues. The germline CDR1 and CDR2 sequences are SGHDN and FVKESK. In DNA, the CDR3 is TGTGCCAGCAGCCAAGCTTGGACAGGGGGCATGTATACTGAAGCTTTCTTT. Amino acids: CASSQAWTGGMYTEAFF.

V and J are TRBV7-9 and TRBJ2-7, with 13 bases aligning to TRBD2. The CDR3 has 16 residues. Germline V gives CDR1 SEHNR, CDR2 FQNEAQ (reference sequence). The ends lost 3 bases at V and 0 bases at J; junction bases unmatched: 2. The CDR3 is CASSFWTSGSSYEQYF. CDR3 nucleotides: TGTGCCAGCAGCTTCTGGACTAGCGGGAGCTCCTACGAGCAGTACTTC.